A single T cell receptor (beta chain) is shown here with its context. Its specificity is not known. TCRdb analysed the 5' RACE reads with MiXCR anew, one entry per CDR3 protein. This sample has some 64,000 distinct CDR3 sequences; around 20% occur once, and the top ten carry 8.9%. Trimming took 6 bases from V and 5 from J; bases not matched to a gene: 13. The V gene's germline CDR1 is MNHEY and CDR2 SVGEGT. This CDR3 contains 16 residues. The sample originates from a study of early T cells in non-severe SARS-CoV-2 infection. Findings and caveats of the study: Sequences matched to VDJdb favored anti-spike CD8 responses, while private and CD4 specificities were missed.

Specimen: whole blood, collected at baseline. The chain links TRBV6-2 or TRBV6-3 to TRBJ2-1; 7 nucleotides match TRBD1. The receptor comes from an adult who was a healthcare worker with PCR-confirmed SARS-CoV-2 infection or an uninfected control (not recorded which). CDR3 in DNA: TGTGCCAGCAGCTTGGATTCCGGGACAGCCAACAATGAGCAGTTCTTC. This translates into CASSLDSGTANNEQFF.